Shown below are 32 T cell receptor beta chains from a single sample sequenced in a study of CD8+CD57+ T cells in acquired aplastic anemia. Those patients picked for sequencing had displayed CD8+CD57+ cell expansion on flow cytometry. Profiling that covered TCR beta VDJ and CDR3 relied on genomic DNA as its template. TCRdb called the reads again in MiXCR, with one record for every CDR3 protein. The table includes 150,000 or so distinct CDR3 sequences, approximately 51% detected once. Sequenced sample: sorted CD4+, CD8+, or CD8+CD57+ T cells (not recorded which) from PBMCs. The receptors were gathered from a human donor with aplastic anemia.

At least ten counts were recorded for this clonotype. The chain couples TRBV2 to TRBJ2-1; D may be TRBD1 (5 bases). The V and J ends lost 1 base and 8 bases respectively, with 15 bases between them. This CDR3 contains 15 residues. Germline V lookup: CDR1 SNHLY, CDR2 FYNNEI. In DNA form, the CDR3 reads TGTGCCAGCAGTGAAGGCCGAACAGGACGGGATGAGCAGTTCTTC. It encodes CASSEGRTGRDEQFF.

This clonotype was recorded many times. This chain joins TRBV5-1 and TRBJ2-1, with 9 positions matching TRBD2. This CDR3 has 17 amino acids. With 4 bases clipped from V and 1 base from J, the junction kept 9 bases outside the gene matches. The germline V gene has CDR1 SGHRS and CDR2 YFSETQ. CDR3 amino acids: CASSPQPTSGSYNEQFF. DNA for the CDR3: TGCGCCAGCAGCCCCCAGCCGACTAGCGGATCCTACAATGAGCAGTTCTTC.

This clonotype was counted ten times or more. The chain is built from TRBV19 and TRBJ1-5; D remains unclear. This CDR3 has 13 residues. CDR1 LNHDA and CDR2 SQIVND come from the germline V gene (reference sequence). V was clipped by 6 bases and J by 6 bases, with 12 bases between them. The CDR3 bases are TGTGCCAGTAGCCCCCCCCCCGGTCAGCCCCAGCATTTT. Translation: CASSPPPGQPQHF.

This clonotype has ten or more counts. The V gene is TRBV25-1, the J gene TRBJ1-1; a weak D match, TRBD1 (6 bases). The germline V gene has CDR1 MGHDK and CDR2 SYGVNS. The V and J ends lost 6 bases and 1 base respectively, with 15 bases between them. The CDR3 is made up of 15 amino acids. In nucleotides, the CDR3 is TGTGCCAGCAGACAAACGGGACAAGCGAACACTGAAGCTTTCTTT. This translates into CASRQTGQANTEAFF.

This clonotype was recorded a few times. This chain links TRBV7-2 with TRBJ2-2; D gene ambiguous. In germline, CDR1 is SGHTA, CDR2 FQGNSA. The CDR3 is 12 residues long. Trimming cost V 5 bases and J 10 bases, with 11 bases left between them. CDR3 nucleotide sequence: TGTGCCAGCAGCCTAGTGACCAAGGAGCTGTTTTTT. It codes for CASSLVTKELFF.

This clonotype came up many times. This chain uses TRBV5-1 with TRBJ1-1, with TRBD1 identical over 9 bases. The ends lost 0 bases at V and 4 bases at J; junction bases unmatched: 7. Per the germline V gene, CDR1 is SGHRS and CDR2 is YFSETQ. This CDR3 has 16 amino acids. The chain's CDR3 is CASSLAPTGGSTEAFF. In nucleotides, the CDR3 is TGCGCCAGCAGCTTGGCCCCGACAGGGGGAAGCACTGAAGCTTTCTTT.

The chain recombines TRBV7-9 with TRBJ1-1; no firm D call. Germline CDR1 SEHNR, CDR2 FQNEAQ (reference sequence). With 2 bases removed from V and 4 bases from J, the gap between germline ends came to 8 bases. This CDR3 contains 13 residues. The CDR3 nucleotides read TGTGCCAGCAGCTTACCAGGCGGCACTGAAGCTTTCTTT. Protein sequence: CASSLPGGTEAFF. Variable domain in full (rest from reference TRBV7-9 and TRBJ1-1): DTGVSQNPRHKITKRGQNVTFRCDPISEHNRLYWYRQTLGQGPEFLTYFQNEAQLEKSRLLSDRFSAERPKGSFSTLEIQRTEQGDSAMYLCASSLPGGTEAFFGQGTRLTVV.

This clonotype was seen repeatedly, ten times or more. In nucleotides, the CDR3 is TGTGCCAGCAGCTTAGTTTGGGGTTTAGAGCAGTACTTC. Protein: CASSLVWGLEQYF. The chain carries TRBV13 and TRBJ2-7; D is unresolved. Germline V gene sequence: CDR1 PRHDT, CDR2 FYEKMQ (reference sequence). Trimming stripped 1 base from V and 7 bases from J, with 11 bases between. The CDR3 contains 13 residues.

About this clonotype itself: A much larger clonotype is one base distant, so this may be a read error. The genes are TRBV20-1 and TRBJ1-1; D gene unclear. Germline V lookup: CDR1 DFQATT, CDR2 SNEGSKA (reference sequence). The CDR3 has 12 amino acids. This CDR3 reads CSAAQSYTVAFF. In nucleotides, the CDR3 is TGCAGTGCTGCACAGTCTTACACTGTAGCTTTCTTT.

The V and J genes are TRBV6-1 and TRBJ2-6, with D perhaps TRBD1 (6 bases). CDR1 and CDR2 from the germline V gene are MNHNS and SASEGT. V lost 5 bases and J 11 bases, leaving 16 bases between the germline ends. This CDR3 comprises 14 residues. CDR3 nucleotide sequence: TGTGCCAGCAGTAAAGAGGGGGTTGGGGACGTCCTGACTTTC. Translating it yields CASSKEGVGDVLTF.

Ten or more counts support this clonotype. V is TRBV4-2 and J is TRBJ1-6; D gene unclear. The CDR3 loop spans 16 amino acids. The germline V and J ends were trimmed by 0 bases and 6 bases, with 12 bases remaining between them. Germline V CDR1 and CDR2: LGHNA, YNFKEQ. The CDR3 sequence: CASSQDLGTANSPLHF. The DNA for the CDR3 is TGTGCCAGCAGCCAAGATCTGGGTACAGCTAATTCACCCCTCCACTTT.

The chain joins TRBV20-1 to TRBJ2-7, with D perhaps assigned TRBD1 or TRBD2 (6 bases each). The CDR3 covers 16 residues. The V end was cut by 3 bases, the J end by 2 bases, with 20 bases between. Germline V gene sequence: CDR1 DFQATT, CDR2 SNEGSKA (reference sequence). In DNA form, the CDR3 reads TGCAGTGCTAGCCCGGGCACGGGGGCGTTACCCTACGAGCAGTACTTC. This encodes CSASPGTGALPYEQYF.

The gene calls are TRBV14 and TRBJ2-1; 7 nucleotides match TRBD2. CDR3 length: 14 residues. V trimming: 5 bases; J trimming: 5 bases; junction bases outside the gene matches: 6. CDR1 is SGHDN, CDR2 FVKESK, per germline. This chain's CDR3 is CASSSSGIHNEQFF. The DNA for the CDR3 is TGTGCCAGCAGCTCGAGCGGGATTCACAATGAGCAGTTCTTC.

In this sample, this clonotype turned up many times. The V and J genes are TRBV6-1 and TRBJ1-5; the D is unclear. Trimming left V 2 bases short and J 7 bases short, with 6 bases between. Germline V gives CDR1 MNHNS, CDR2 SASEGT. The CDR3 has 12 residues. Written as DNA, the CDR3 is TGTGCCAGCAGTGAATTGTGGCAGCCCCAGCATTTT. Its protein product is CASSELWQPQHF.

This clonotype was found many times. The chain joins TRBV4-2 to TRBJ2-1; D perhaps matches TRBD1 (6 bases). Per the germline V gene, CDR1 is LGHNA and CDR2 is YNFKEQ. This CDR3 has 14 amino acids. V was cut by 1 base and J by 5 bases, with 9 bases left in between. The CDR3 here is CASSQARQDNEQFF. DNA of the CDR3: TGTGCCAGCAGCCAAGCTCGACAGGACAATGAGCAGTTCTTC.

This clonotype was found many times. This chain connects TRBV19 to TRBJ2-1, with a weak D call TRBD2 (6 bases). V lost 5 bases and J 0 bases, leaving 17 bases between the germline ends. The CDR3 has 17 amino acids. Germline V lookup: CDR1 LNHDA, CDR2 SQIVND (reference sequence). CDR3 DNA: TGTGCCAGTAGTCCCGCGGGGCTAACGAGCTCCTACAATGAGCAGTTCTTC. This translates into CASSPAGLTSSYNEQFF.

V is TRBV5-5 and J is TRBJ1-2, with unresolved D. The CDR3 is made up of 13 amino acids. V was shortened by 0 bases and J by 8 bases, with 11 bases between the two germline ends. Germline CDR1 is SGHKS and CDR2 is YYEKEE (reference sequence). CDR3: CASSLDGSRGYTF. For the CDR3, the DNA is TGTGCCAGCAGCTTGGACGGTAGCAGGGGCTACACCTTC.

This clonotype has a count of ten or more. This chain's CDR3 is CASSLDSSVETQYF. The CDR3 nucleotides are TGTGCCAGCAGCTTAGATTCGTCAGTAGAGACCCAGTACTTC. This chain joins TRBV7-9 and TRBJ2-5, with unresolved D. Deletions cut 1 base from V and 4 bases from J, with 10 bases between. CDR3 length: 14 residues. Germline CDR1 and CDR2: SEHNR and FQNEAQ (reference sequence).

This clonotype was recorded many times. The chain has TRBV9 and TRBJ1-3; unclear D gene. CDR1 is SGDLS and CDR2 is YYNGEE in the germline V gene. The CDR3 has 15 amino acids. V was cut by 3 bases and J by 3 bases, with 13 bases left in between. The CDR3 loop reads CASSGTGRSGNTIYF. In DNA form, the CDR3 reads TGTGCCAGCAGCGGGACCGGGAGGAGTGGAAACACCATATATTTT.

Ten or more counts support this clonotype. The chain employs TRBV7-2 and TRBJ2-6, with 8 nucleotides matching TRBD1. In germline, CDR1 is SGHTA, CDR2 FQGNSA. V dropped 5 bases and J dropped 1; count of bases not matched to a gene: 13. The CDR3 spans 19 residues. CDR3 nucleotides: TGTGCCAGCAGCACCCACCGCCAGGGGGCGCGGTCTGGGGCCAACGTCCTGACTTTC. Its translation: CASSTHRQGARSGANVLTF. The complete variable domain, with remaining parts taken from reference TRBV7-2 and TRBJ2-6, reads GAGVSQSPSNKVTEKGKDVELRCDPISGHTALYWYRQSLGQGLEFLIYFQGNSAPDKSGLPSDRFSAERTGGSVSTLTIQRTQQEDSAVYLCASSTHRQGARSGANVLTFGAGSRLTVL.

This clonotype was recorded many times. The gene calls are TRBV12-3 or TRBV12-4 and TRBJ1-1; D might be TRBD1 (6 bases). This CDR3 spans 13 amino acids. V lost 4 bases and J lost 3, with 9 bases in between. The CDR3: CASSSPGDTEAFF. The CDR3 region has the DNA TGTGCCAGCAGTTCCCCAGGGGACACTGAAGCTTTCTTT.

With regard to this clonotype: Its ends do not fully match the called genes, so a read error is possible. V is TRBV7-2 and J is TRBJ1-1; D unresolved. Germline V gene lookup returns CDR1 SGHTA and CDR2 FQGNSA. The CDR3 is made up of 12 amino acids. The CDR3: CASSLGWTEAFF. The CDR3 coding sequence is TGCGCCAGCAGCCTCGGATGGACTGAAGCTTTCTTT.

The chain recombines TRBV25-1 with TRBJ2-1; D uncertain. V dropped 2 bases and J dropped 0 bases, with 11 bases sitting between them. Per germline, CDR1 MGHDK and CDR2 SYGVNS. The CDR3 is 16 residues long. The CDR3 bases are TGTGCCAGCAGTGAACCAGCAGCCTACTCCTACAATGAGCAGTTCTTC. Residues: CASSEPAAYSYNEQFF.

The rearrangement links TRBV7-6 to TRBJ1-2; TRBD1 matches at 8 bases. Germline assignment: CDR1 SGHVS and CDR2 FNYEAQ. The V and J ends lost 5 bases and 6 bases, in that order; junction bases with no gene match: 8. There are 14 residues in the CDR3. DNA for the CDR3: TGTGCCAGCAGCGACGGGCAGGGGGCCCATGGCTACACCTTC. Translation: CASSDGQGAHGYTF. Full variable domain (missing parts from reference TRBV7-6 and TRBJ1-2): GAGVSQSPRYKVTKRGQDVALRCDPISGHVSLYWYRQALGQGPEFLTYFNYEAQQDKSGLPNDRFSAERPEGSISTLTIQRTEQRDSAMYRCASSDGQGAHGYTFGSGTRLTVV.

This clonotype came up many times. V and J are TRBV7-2 and TRBJ2-3; the match to TRBD2 covers 9 bases. Germline lookup yields CDR1 SGHTA and CDR2 FQGNSA. This CDR3 region has 15 residues. Unmatched junction bases numbered 7, after V lost 1 base and J lost 8 bases. The CDR3 reads CASSLGLAGRGTQYF. Written as DNA, the CDR3 is TGTGCCAGCAGCTTAGGGCTAGCGGGACGGGGTACGCAGTATTTT. The full variable domain, completed using reference TRBV7-2 and TRBJ2-3, is GAGVSQSPSNKVTEKGKDVELRCDPISGHTALYWYRQSLGQGLEFLIYFQGNSAPDKSGLPSDRFSAERTGGSVSTLTIQRTQQEDSAVYLCASSLGLAGRGTQYFGPGTRLTVL.

Concerning this clonotype: This clone may be a read error of a much larger clone one base away. The gene calls are TRBV7-9 and TRBJ2-7; D gene uncertain. This CDR3 has 12 residues. CDR1 is SEHNR and CDR2 is FQNEAQ in the germline V gene (reference sequence). CDR3 protein: CASSPGSYGQYF. The CDR3 DNA is TGTGCCAGCAGCCCCGGGTCCTACGGGCAGTACTTC.

This clonotype was observed many times. This chain connects TRBV5-4 to TRBJ1-6; D may be TRBD1 (5 bases). Germline CDR1 is SGHNT and CDR2 is YYREEE (reference sequence). The CDR3 is 12 amino acids. The germline V and J ends were trimmed by 4 bases and 13 bases, with 12 bases remaining between them. The CDR3 is CASSGGDGPLHF. CDR3 DNA: TGTGCCAGCAGCGGGGGGGACGGCCCCCTCCACTTT.

This clonotype has at least ten counts. The rearrangement joins TRBV29-1 to TRBJ2-2, with 7 positions matching TRBD1. CDR1 and CDR2 from the germline V gene are SQVTM and ANQGSEA. The CDR3 runs 14 residues. V was clipped by 7 bases and J by 6 bases; unmatched bases: 11. The CDR3 reads CSATQTGVAGELFF. In DNA, the CDR3 is TGCAGCGCAACTCAAACAGGGGTGGCCGGGGAGCTGTTTTTT.

This clonotype came up a few times. This may be a read error, as it is one base from a much larger clone. The chain has TRBV19 and TRBJ1-1; 7 bases line up with TRBD1. The CDR3 loop spans 15 amino acids. The germline gives CDR1 LNHDA, CDR2 SQIVND (reference sequence). The trim removed 9 bases at V and 4 bases at J, leaving 14 bases unmatched. CDR3 sequence: CASSQTGSLGTEAFF. The CDR3 nucleotides are TGTGCCAGCAGCCAGACAGGGTCTCTCGGCACTGAAGCTTTCTTT. The full variable domain, rest sourced from reference TRBV19 and TRBJ1-1, is DGGITQSPKYLFRKEGQNVTLSCEQNLNHDAMYWYRQDPGQGLRLIYYSQIVNDFQKGDIAEGYSVSREKKESFPLTVTSAQKNPTAFYLCASSQTGSLGTEAFFGQGTRLTVV.

This clonotype was seen many times. The rearrangement links TRBV5-5 to TRBJ1-2; perhaps TRBD1 as D (5 bases). The germline V gene encodes CDR1 SGHKS and CDR2 YYEKEE (reference sequence). The CDR3 has 15 amino acids. Trimming cost V 7 bases and J 4 bases, with 20 bases left between them. The CDR3 spells CASSEIIGGPYGYTF. The CDR3 region has the DNA TGTGCCAGCTCTGAAATTATCGGGGGACCCTATGGCTACACCTTC.

In nucleotides, the CDR3 is TGCAGTGCTAGTTACAGGGCCCTTGGTTCCTACGAGCAGTACTTC. It is translated as CSASYRALGSYEQYF. The rearrangement links TRBV20-1 to TRBJ2-7; maybe TRBD1 (6 bases). Trimming stripped 3 bases from V and 1 base from J, with 16 bases between. This CDR3 spans 15 amino acids. Germline loops: CDR1 DFQATT, CDR2 SNEGSKA (reference sequence).

This clonotype was counted at least ten times. The chain carries TRBV5-6 and TRBJ2-6; 10 bases are shared with TRBD1. Unmatched junction bases numbered 1, after V lost 3 bases and J lost 1 base. The CDR3 runs 16 residues. The germline CDR1 and CDR2 sequences are SGHDT and YYEEEE. In DNA form, the CDR3 reads TGTGCCAGCAGCTGGGACAGGGGATCTGGGGCCAACGTCCTGACTTTC. It codes for CASSWDRGSGANVLTF.